The 8 T cell receptor beta chains given below trace back to one sample, sequenced in a study of cytomegalovirus exposure and HLA in healthy donors. Method: immunoSEQ multiplex PCR; TCRdb's copy keeps in-frame clones and lacks some. The data show more than 45,000 clones, 91% seen once. The material sequenced was PBMCs. The origin of the receptors is a woman in her twenties or thirties in good health and CMV-seronegative.

This chain uses TRBV11-2 with TRBJ2-7; D gene uncertain. Germline lookup yields CDR1 SGHAT and CDR2 FQNNGV. The CDR3 consists of 13 residues. V was cut by 6 bases and J by 1 base, with 10 bases left in between. CDR3 amino acids: CASRLAASYEQYF. Here the CDR3 DNA reads TGTGCCAGCAGACTTGCCGCTTCCTACGAGCAGTACTTC.

This clone was found once. The gene calls are TRBV9 and TRBJ2-3; a weak D match, TRBD2 (6 bases). In germline, CDR1 is SGDLS, CDR2 YYNGEE. Deletions cut 0 bases from V and 6 bases from J, with 11 bases between. The CDR3 has 14 amino acids. The chain's CDR3 is CASSVETGGDTQYF. The CDR3 coding sequence is TGTGCCAGCAGCGTAGAGACCGGAGGGGATACGCAGTATTTT.

The genes are TRBV2 and TRBJ2-1, with 10 bases matching TRBD2. J gave up 2 bases and V 6 bases, and 4 bases lay outside the gene matches. Germline V gives CDR1 SNHLY, CDR2 FYNNEI. The CDR3 is 15 amino acids. The DNA for the CDR3 is TGTGCCAGCAGACAACTAGCGGGGACCTACAATGAGCAGTTCTTC. Translation: CASRQLAGTYNEQFF.

The gene calls are TRBV5-1 and TRBJ2-2; tentative D call: TRBD1 (6 bases). Germline CDR1 SGHRS, CDR2 YFSETQ. V was shortened by 4 bases and J by 6 bases, with 13 bases between the two germline ends. The CDR3 extends over 14 amino acids. CDR3 sequence reads: CASSTQGISGELFF. CDR3 DNA sequence: TGCGCCAGCAGCACACAGGGTATCTCCGGGGAGCTGTTTTTT.

This chain joins TRBV5-6 and TRBJ2-7; 12 nucleotides line up with TRBD2. This CDR3 is 15 amino acids long. V was clipped by 1 base and J by 6 bases; unmatched bases: 5. The germline gives CDR1 SGHDT, CDR2 YYEEEE. CDR3 amino acids: CASSLLTSGSPEQYF. The CDR3 DNA reads TGTGCCAGCAGCTTGTTGACTAGCGGGAGTCCCGAGCAGTACTTC.

The V gene is TRBV9, the J gene TRBJ2-2; D possibly corresponds to TRBD2 (6 bases). Germline CDR1 and CDR2: SGDLS and YYNGEE. The CDR3 totals 17 residues. The V gene lost 3 bases and the J gene lost 6 bases, with 21 bases spanning the gap. CDR3 protein: CASSARVSGLFPGELFF. CDR3 nucleotides: TGTGCCAGCAGCGCAAGAGTTTCGGGACTCTTCCCCGGGGAGCTGTTTTTT.

V usage is TRBV19 and J usage is TRBJ2-2; tentative D call: TRBD2 (6 bases). Germline V gene sequence: CDR1 LNHDA, CDR2 SQIVND (reference sequence). The CDR3 is made up of 14 amino acids. Trimming removed 7 bases from V and 2 bases from J, with 11 bases in between. The CDR3 coding sequence is TGTGCCAGTAACCGGGACTTAAACACCGGGGAGCTGTTTTTT. This translates into CASNRDLNTGELFF.

The chain joins TRBV7-6 to TRBJ2-6, with a tentative D call TRBD1 (6 bases). The V end lost 4 bases, the J end lost 4 bases, and 11 bases lay between the germline ends. Per germline, CDR1 SGHVS and CDR2 FNYEAQ. The CDR3 sequence is 15 residues long. CDR3 loop: CASSSQGLGANVLTF. CDR3 nucleotide sequence: TGTGCCAGCAGCTCCCAGGGGCTGGGGGCCAACGTCCTGACTTTC.